This T cell receptor (beta chain) was recorded in a study of cytomegalovirus exposure and HLA in healthy donors. The PCR ran on 60 Vbeta and 13 Jbeta primers. Method: immunoSEQ multiplex PCR; TCRdb's copy keeps in-frame clones and lacks some. The data contain about 190,000 clones, about four fifths of them seen just once; the ten biggest clones take up less than 6%. The CDR3 consists of 15 residues. The junction had 8 bases not matched to a gene; V was cut back by 4 bases and J by 3 bases. CDR1 and CDR2 (germline): SGHTS, YDEGEE. The J gene is TRBJ2-7, the V gene TRBV5-8; 9 bases match TRBD1. The source material was PBMCs. The sequence derives from a woman aged 25 to 39 in good health and CMV-seropositive. The CDR3 loop is CASSPIRDRVYEQYF. CDR3 nucleotides: TGTGCCAGCAGCCCAATCCGGGACAGGGTCTACGAGCAGTACTTC.